The 32 T cell receptor beta chains presented below share a single source sample, sequenced in a study of blood T cell repertoires in COVID-19 (dated by TCRdb to the early 2020s). The library came from the immunoSEQ multiplex PCR assay. This immuneACCESS table, as held by TCRdb, lists in-frame sequences with V and J called but not all clones. Of the missing ones, under half trace to an unresolved V gene in checked studies; the others have no known cause. The sample yields about 250,000 clones; around 80% were counted once. Roughly 5.7% of the sample rests with the top ten. Sample: peripheral blood. Receptors originate from a man older than 75 with acute or convalescent COVID-19.

This chain uses TRBV29-1 with TRBJ2-7, with 8 bases lining up with TRBD1. Germline CDR1 reads SQVTM; CDR2 reads ANQGSEA. The V and J ends lost 8 bases and 6 bases, in that order; junction bases with no gene match: 6. The CDR3 runs to 11 residues. As DNA, the CDR3 is TGCAGCTCTTGGACAGGGAGCGAGCAGTACTTC. This gives the protein CSSWTGSEQYF.

CDR3 in DNA: TGCGCCAGCAGCCATCCTCCGGGACTAGCGGGGGGCTCTTCTACTGGGGCCAACGTCCTGACTTTC. This translates into CASSHPPGLAGGSSTGANVLTF. The chain employs TRBV4-1 and TRBJ2-6; the match to TRBD2 covers 15 bases. Germline loops: CDR1 MGHRA, CDR2 YSYEKL. The V segment lost 3 bases and the J segment 2 bases; nucleotides outside the gene matches: 14. The CDR3 is made up of 22 amino acids.

The genes are TRBV28 and TRBJ1-2; possible D gene TRBD1, 5 bases. The CDR3 loop spans 16 amino acids. Germline V gene sequence: CDR1 MDHEN, CDR2 SYDVKM. The V end lost 7 bases, the J end lost 1 base, and 19 bases lay between the germline ends. CDR3 sequence: CASIQGGAKLNYGYTF. The CDR3 DNA follows: TGTGCCAGCATTCAGGGAGGGGCGAAACTTAACTATGGCTACACCTTC.

This rearrangement joins TRBV4-1 to TRBJ2-7, with a tentative D call TRBD1 (6 bases). Germline assignment: CDR1 MGHRA and CDR2 YSYEKL. CDR3 size: 13 residues. Deletions cut 3 bases from V and 3 bases from J, with 9 bases between. CDR3 nucleotides: TGCGCCAGCAGCCACGACAGGAACTACGAGCAGTACTTC. Its translation is CASSHDRNYEQYF.

This clone has just one count. The chain couples TRBV7-6 to TRBJ2-3; 14 bases align to TRBD2. J lost 8 bases, V lost 3 bases, and 4 bases had no gene match. The CDR3 runs to 15 residues. Per germline, CDR1 SGHVS and CDR2 FNYEAQ. CDR3 DNA sequence: TGTGCCAGCAGCTTGGGACTAGCGGGAGTAGGTACGCAGTATTTT. It encodes CASSLGLAGVGTQYF.

This clone was recorded a few times. This chain uses TRBV5-5 with TRBJ1-4; TRBD1 matches 7 bases. V shed 0 bases and J 6 bases; nucleotides not matched to a gene: 5. Germline-derived CDR1 and CDR2 are SGHKS and YYEKEE (reference sequence). This CDR3 spans 15 amino acids. The chain's CDR3 is CASSLVTGVDEKLFF. Here the CDR3 DNA reads TGTGCCAGCAGCTTGGTCACAGGGGTGGATGAAAAACTGTTTTTT.

In DNA form, the CDR3 reads TGTGCCAGCAGCCTAGAGCGGGGCACTAATGAAAAACTGTTTTTT. Residues: CASSLERGTNEKLFF. The rearrangement links TRBV5-5 to TRBJ1-4, with D perhaps matching TRBD1 (5 bases). Germline values: CDR1 SGHKS, CDR2 YYEKEE (reference sequence). Trimming took 4 bases from V and 2 from J, leaving 12 bases between them. CDR3 length: 15 amino acids. Supplemented by reference TRBV5-5 and TRBJ1-4, the full variable domain reads DAGVTQSPTHLIKTRGQQVTLRCSPISGHKSVSWYQQVLGQGPQFIFQYYEKEERGRGNFPDRFSARQFPNYSSELNVNALLLGDSALYLCASSLERGTNEKLFFGSGTQLSVL.

The genes are TRBV27 and TRBJ2-1, with TRBD2 identical over 8 bases. Germline CDR1 reads MNHEY; CDR2 reads SMNVEV (reference sequence). The CDR3 totals 15 residues. The junction had 9 bases not matched to a gene; V was cut back by 8 bases and J by 3 bases. CDR3 bases: TGTGCCAGCTCCCGACGAGGGACTAGCTACAATGAGCAGTTCTTC. Translation: CASSRRGTSYNEQFF.

This chain uses TRBV28 with TRBJ2-7; D gene uncertain. V lost 1 base to trimming and J lost 3 bases, with 19 bases between them. This CDR3 spans 17 amino acids. The germline V gene encodes CDR1 MDHEN and CDR2 SYDVKM. The CDR3 sequence is CASSLFSSFTPNYEQYF. The CDR3, as DNA: TGTGCCAGCAGTTTATTCTCGAGCTTCACTCCTAACTACGAGCAGTACTTC.

The V and J genes are TRBV5-1 and TRBJ2-7, with 8 bases matching TRBD2. The CDR3 extends over 15 amino acids. Germline-derived CDR1 and CDR2 are SGHRS and YFSETQ. Losses at the gene ends were 1 base for V and 1 base for J; bases not matched to a gene: 4. DNA of the CDR3: TGCGCCAGCAGCTTGTATTCGGGAGGGTCCTACGAGCAGTACTTC. Protein sequence: CASSLYSGGSYEQYF. Full variable domain (rest looked up from reference TRBV5-1 and TRBJ2-7): KAGVTQTPRYLIKTRGQQVTLSCSPISGHRSVSWYQQTPGQGLQFLFEYFSETQRNKGNFPGRFSGRQFSNSRSEMNVSTLELGDSALYLCASSLYSGGSYEQYFGPGTRLTVT.

V usage is TRBV10-3 and J usage is TRBJ1-5; weak D call: TRBD1 (5 bases). CDR1 ENHRY and CDR2 SYGVKD come from the germline V gene. CDR3 length: 15 amino acids. CDR3 loop: CAIRDGGGSNQPQHF. CDR3 nucleotides: TGTGCAATCCGGGATGGGGGGGGTAGCAATCAGCCCCAGCATTTT.

This chain connects TRBV11-2 to TRBJ2-7; D is possibly TRBD2 (6 bases). Germline V gene data show CDR1 as SGHAT and CDR2 as FQNNGV. There are 15 residues in the CDR3. V was pared by 1 base and J by 3 bases, with 13 bases between. CDR3 in amino acids: CASSLGLASGYEQYF. CDR3 DNA sequence: TGTGCCAGCAGCTTAGGCCTAGCGTCGGGCTACGAGCAGTACTTC.

V is TRBV29-1 and J is TRBJ2-2; TRBD2 might be the D (5 bases). Per the germline V gene, CDR1 is SQVTM and CDR2 is ANQGSEA. The length of the CDR3 is 15 residues. V lost 8 bases to trimming and J lost 0 bases, with 16 bases between them. CDR3 bases: TGCAGCATCGGGATCGGTCCGACGAACACCGGGGAGCTGTTTTTT. Amino acid sequence: CSIGIGPTNTGELFF.

A single count supports this clone. V and J are TRBV18 and TRBJ2-1; 10 bases map to TRBD1. Trimming removed 3 bases from V and 9 bases from J; junction bases left unmatched: 5. Germline CDR1 KGHSH, CDR2 LQKENI. The CDR3 runs to 14 residues. CDR3 amino acids: CASSPGQGYGEQFF. The DNA for the CDR3 is TGTGCCAGCTCACCGGGACAGGGGTATGGTGAGCAGTTCTTC.

The chain employs TRBV5-1 and TRBJ2-1; 11 bases fit TRBD2. The CDR3 has 16 residues. CDR1 and CDR2 from the germline V gene are SGHRS and YFSETQ. The V segment lost 4 bases and the J segment 5 bases; nucleotides outside the gene matches: 8. CDR3 in DNA: TGCGCCAGCAGCAATGCCGGGACTAGCGGAAACAATGAGCAGTTCTTC. This translates into CASSNAGTSGNNEQFF.

This clone was recorded only once. The chain couples TRBV3-1 (or the pseudogene TRBV3-2) to TRBJ2-2; 10 nucleotides agree with TRBD2. CDR1 is LGHDT and CDR2 is YNNKEL in the germline V gene (reference sequence). The V gene end was trimmed by 0 bases and the J gene end by 6 bases; junction bases not matched to a gene: 7. There are 17 residues in the CDR3. The CDR3 protein is CASSQDRGLAGAGELFF. The CDR3 DNA follows: TGTGCCAGCAGCCAAGATCGGGGGCTAGCGGGAGCCGGGGAGCTGTTTTTT.

As for this clone: Germline is not matched at one junction end, which may reflect a read error. The genes are TRBV7-7 and TRBJ2-5; a possible D gene is TRBD2 (7 bases). The CDR3 is made up of 14 amino acids. Germline CDR1 reads SSHAT; CDR2 reads FNYEAQ (reference sequence). The CDR3 is CASSQQGGQETQYF. CDR3 nucleotide sequence: TGTGCTAGCAGCCAACAGGGAGGGCAAGAGACCCAGTACTTC.

The chain couples TRBV5-1 to TRBJ1-1; no firm D call. The CDR3 is 14 amino acids. The V end lost 0 bases, the J end lost 1 base, and 7 bases lay between the germline ends. Germline V gene lookup returns CDR1 SGHRS and CDR2 YFSETQ. The CDR3 nucleotides are TGCGCCAGCAGCTTGGGGGCCAAGAACACTGAAGCTTTCTTT. It specifies CASSLGAKNTEAFF.

This rearrangement joins TRBV5-6 to TRBJ1-4, with TRBD1 as a possible D gene (6 bases). Germline assignment: CDR1 SGHDT and CDR2 YYEEEE. Between the trimmed V and J ends, which lost 3 bases and 3 bases, there was a span of 15 bases. CDR3 size: 16 residues. In DNA form, the CDR3 reads TGTGCCAGCAGCTCAGGACCAGGGGCGGCTAATGAAAAACTGTTTTTT. Translated: CASSSGPGAANEKLFF.

The chain carries TRBV6-5 and TRBJ2-5, with D hard to call. The CDR3 totals 12 residues. Germline V gene sequence: CDR1 MNHEY, CDR2 SVGAGI. V shed 5 bases and J shed 4 bases, with 8 bases lying between them. Here the CDR3 reads CASSLLSETQYF. The DNA for the CDR3 is TGTGCCAGCAGTCTCTTGTCAGAGACCCAGTACTTC.

This clone was counted between two and nine times. This rearrangement joins TRBV20-1 to TRBJ1-2; TRBD1 might be the D (5 bases). The CDR3 covers 12 residues. With 3 bases removed from V and 6 bases from J, the gap between germline ends came to 11 bases. Germline V gene sequence: CDR1 DFQATT, CDR2 SNEGSKA (reference sequence). The CDR3 sequence is CSASSGPDGYTF. In DNA, the CDR3 is TGCAGTGCTAGTTCAGGGCCCGATGGCTACACCTTC.

The chain recombines TRBV19 with TRBJ1-5, with D uncertain. The CDR3 runs 14 residues. Germline values: CDR1 LNHDA, CDR2 SQIVND (reference sequence). Between the trimmed V and J ends, which lost 3 bases and 0 bases, there was a span of 6 bases. CDR3 sequence: CASSIGISNQPQHF. CDR3 nucleotide sequence: TGTGCCAGTAGTATCGGGATTAGCAATCAGCCCCAGCATTTT.

The chain uses TRBV9 and TRBJ1-2; the match to TRBD1 covers 11 bases. With V trimmed by 0 bases and J by 5 bases, 6 bases remained unmatched. CDR3 length: 16 residues. Germline lookup yields CDR1 SGDLS and CDR2 YYNGEE. As DNA, the CDR3 is TGTGCCAGCAGCGTAGCTTCCGGACAGGGGGCTTATGGCTACACCTTC. Protein: CASSVASGQGAYGYTF. Based on the CDR3 plus reference TRBV9 and TRBJ1-2, the full variable domain is DSGVTQTPKHLITATGQRVTLRCSPRSGDLSVYWYQQSLDQGLQFLIQYYNGEERAKGNILERFSAQQFPDLHSELNLSSLELGDSALYFCASSVASGQGAYGYTFGSGTRLTVV.

The gene calls are TRBV16 and TRBJ2-2; tentatively, D is TRBD1 (5 bases). Germline assignment: CDR1 KGHSY and CDR2 FQNENV. The V end lost 2 bases, the J end lost 0 bases, and 10 bases lay between the germline ends. The CDR3 totals 16 residues. The CDR3 reads CASSQVTASNTGELFF. CDR3 sequence (DNA): TGTGCCAGCAGCCAAGTGACAGCGTCGAACACCGGGGAGCTGTTTTTT.

Of note for this clone: The germline gene is not matched at one end of the junction; a read error may be the cause. The rearrangement links TRBV7-7 to TRBJ2-3; D unresolved. Germline loops: CDR1 SSHAT, CDR2 FNYEAQ (reference sequence). The CDR3 totals 13 residues. The CDR3 DNA is TGTGCTAGCAGCCCCACTACCCCGGGTACGCAGTATTTT. Amino acids: CASSPTTPGTQYF. The full variable domain, its missing parts supplied by reference TRBV7-7 and TRBJ2-3, is GAGVSQSPRYKVTKRGQDVTLRCDPISSHATLYWYQQALGQGPEFLTYFNYEAQPDKSGLPSDRFSAERPEGSISTLTIQRTEQRDSAMYRCASSPTTPGTQYFGPGTRLTVL.

The genes are TRBV14 and TRBJ2-6; D call uncertain. CDR3 size: 17 residues. The germline gives CDR1 SGHDN, CDR2 FVKESK. The V and J ends lost 0 bases and 5 bases respectively, with 14 bases between them. The CDR3 here is CASSQENLWARANVLTF. The CDR3 region has the DNA TGTGCCAGCAGCCAAGAAAACCTCTGGGCGAGGGCCAACGTCCTGACTTTC.

The chain is built from TRBV6-5 and TRBJ1-3; D is ambiguous. The V end was cut by 7 bases, the J end by 1 base, with 11 bases between. CDR1 and CDR2 (germline): MNHEY, SVGAGI. The CDR3 is made up of 14 amino acids. CDR3 nucleotide sequence: TGTGCCAGCACCGAGGAAGTTTCTGGAAACACCATATATTTT. As protein: CASTEEVSGNTIYF.

The gene calls are TRBV5-4 and TRBJ2-2; D gene unclear. V gave up 5 bases and J gave up 6 bases, with 11 bases separating them. CDR3 length: 13 residues. Germline lookup yields CDR1 SGHNT and CDR2 YYREEE (reference sequence). CDR3 sequence (DNA): TGTGCCAGCAGTTCCGTCGGTGCCGGGGAGCTGTTTTTT. Its translation: CASSSVGAGELFF.

The chain employs TRBV5-1 and TRBJ1-5; perhaps TRBD1 as D (6 bases). The CDR3 covers 16 residues. Germline CDR1 is SGHRS and CDR2 is YFSETQ. The ends were cut back, 2 bases at V and 2 bases at J, with 14 bases in the middle. The CDR3 coding sequence is TGCGCCAGCAGCTTAAGGGAGGGGGGTGGCAATCAGCCCCAGCATTTT. It encodes CASSLREGGGNQPQHF.

The rearrangement joins TRBV5-1 to TRBJ2-5; 7 nucleotides align to TRBD1. V lost 4 bases, J lost 5 bases, and 5 bases stayed unmatched. Germline V lookup: CDR1 SGHRS, CDR2 YFSETQ. CDR3 length equals 13 residues. CDR3 DNA sequence: TGCGCCAGCAGCCCGACAGGGCCGGAGACCCAGTACTTC. Its translation: CASSPTGPETQYF.

Worth noting for this clone: Other DNA sequences in this specimen translate into the identical CDR3. This chain connects TRBV28 to TRBJ2-7; D gene ambiguous. The V end lost 7 bases, the J end lost 2 bases, and 9 bases lay between the germline ends. The CDR3 totals 12 residues. Looked up from germline, CDR1 is MDHEN and CDR2 is SYDVKM. Here the CDR3 DNA reads TGTGCCAGCACAGCAGGAACCTACGAGCAGTACTTC. This encodes CASTAGTYEQYF.

CDR3 loop: CSASGLHSNQPQHF. CDR3 nucleotides: TGCAGTGCTAGTGGGCTGCATAGCAATCAGCCCCAGCATTTT. The rearrangement uses TRBV20-1 and TRBJ1-5; no firm D call. The CDR3 extends over 14 amino acids. Looked up from germline, CDR1 is DFQATT and CDR2 is SNEGSKA (reference sequence). Trimming removed 3 bases from V and 0 bases from J, with 9 bases in between.